The rows below give T cell receptor beta chains drawn from one sample of a study of regulatory dendritic cells for organ transplantation. TCRdb keeps only in-frame clones here, not all; method: immunoSEQ multiplex PCR. There are under 4,500 clones in the sample; 45% to 70% occur only once, and 15% to 20% lies in the top ten. Which antigens these TCRs recognize remains unknown. What was sequenced was memory CD8+ T cells from blood cultured with regulatory dendritic cells. The origin of the receptors is a human donor in good health. Both conserved end residues are part of each CDR3. Fields, in order: J gene, clone size, CDR3 length, V gene, D gene, CDR3 protein, CDR3 DNA. D genes are given only for firm matches. Clone sizes are given selectively: once, few, many, or a class where the clone is expanded.

TRBJ1-2	few	14	TRBV29-1	NA	CSVEDPGVVYGYTF	TGCAGCGTTGAAGATCCAGGGGTCGTCTATGGCTACACCTTC
TRBJ2-2	few	13	TRBV11-1	NA	CASRGPDTGELFF	TGTGCCAGCAGGGGGCCTGACACCGGGGAGCTGTTTTTT
TRBJ1-5	NA	15	TRBV6-1	TRBD1	CASRVTGDSNQPQHF	TGTGCCAGCAGGGTGACAGGGGATAGCAATCAGCCCCAGCATTTT
TRBJ2-7	NA	11	TRBV5-6	NA	CASSLGLEQYF	TGTGCCAGCAGCTTGGGTCTCGAGCAGTACTTC
TRBJ2-5	few	14	TRBV5-6	NA	CASSPDRYQETQYF	TGTGCCAGCAGCCCCGACAGGTACCAAGAGACCCAGTACTTC
TRBJ2-3	medium-sized	12	TRBV6-6	NA	CASSRPRSTQYF	TGTGCCAGCAGTCGTCCGCGATCAACGCAGTATTTT
TRBJ2-3	once	14	TRBV7-9	NA	CASSFQRVPMVQYF	TGTGCCAGCAGCTTTCAGCGGGTACCCATGGTGCAGTATTTT
TRBJ1-2	NA	16	TRBV6-5	TRBD1	CASSYSNTQGANGYTF	TGTGCCAGCAGTTACTCCAACACACAGGGGGCGAATGGCTACACCTTC
TRBJ2-7	NA	14	TRBV10-2	TRBD1	CASSDPGQLYEQYF	TGCGCCAGCAGTGACCCGGGACAGCTCTACGAGCAGTACTTC
TRBJ2-3	once	18	TRBV29-1	TRBD2	CSVEDPSPTSGSTDTQYF	TGCAGCGTTGAAGACCCTTCCCCTACTAGCGGTAGCACAGATACGCAGTATTTT
TRBJ2-7	few	12	TRBV4-1	TRBD2	CASSLGRGEQYF	TGCGCCAGCAGCCTCGGGAGGGGCGAGCAGTACTTC
TRBJ1-2	NA	14	TRBV19	TRBD1	CASISKQGAPGYTF	TGTGCCAGTATCTCCAAACAGGGGGCGCCTGGCTACACCTTC
TRBJ1-5	NA	12	TRBV27	NA	CASSSGNQPQHF	TGTGCCAGCAGTTCAGGGAATCAGCCCCAGCATTTT
TRBJ2-5	NA	17	TRBV4-1	TRBD2	CASSQDLASGLQETQYF	TGCGCCAGCAGCCAAGATCTGGCTAGCGGACTCCAAGAGACCCAGTACTTC
TRBJ1-1	large	14	TRBV9	NA	CASSVAYRGTEAFF	TGTGCCAGCAGCGTAGCCTATCGCGGGACTGAAGCTTTCTTT
TRBJ2-2	NA	13	TRBV2	NA	CASGEVNTGELFF	TGTGCCAGCGGAGAGGTGAACACCGGGGAGCTGTTTTTT
TRBJ1-2	once	17	TRBV5-1	TRBD1	CASSFPGQGVGNYGYTF	TGCGCCAGCAGCTTCCCGGGACAGGGTGTTGGTAACTATGGCTACACCTTC